The 23 T cell receptor beta chains below were found in one sample sequenced in a study of blood T cell repertoires in COVID-19. The table came from immunoSEQ multiplex PCR; TCRdb's copy has only in-frame clones and leaves some out. The data show fewer than 90,000 clones, more than 80% seen once. The material sequenced was peripheral blood. Receptor source: a woman aged 80 or older with acute or convalescent COVID-19.

The chain carries TRBV2 and TRBJ2-1; D possibly corresponds to TRBD1 (5 bases). The germline CDR1 and CDR2 sequences are SNHLY and FYNNEI. This CDR3 is built from 13 residues. Trimming took 7 bases from V and 6 from J, leaving 13 bases between them. The CDR3 reads CASNRWLANEQFF. Here the CDR3 DNA reads TGTGCCAGCAACAGGTGGCTCGCCAATGAGCAGTTCTTC.

The chain carries TRBV7-6 and TRBJ2-7; TRBD1 agrees at 9 bases. The germline gives CDR1 SGHVS, CDR2 FNYEAQ. The V gene end was trimmed by 5 bases and the J gene end by 3 bases; junction bases not matched to a gene: 8. The CDR3 is 15 residues long. The CDR3 DNA reads as TGTGCCAGCAGCAGGACGGGACAGGGTGGCTACGAGCAGTACTTC. It yields the protein CASSRTGQGGYEQYF.

The chain carries TRBV18 and TRBJ1-1; unclear D gene. The CDR3 covers 14 residues. Per the germline V gene, CDR1 is KGHSH and CDR2 is LQKENI. Trimming took 1 base from V and 3 from J, leaving 9 bases between them. In nucleotides, the CDR3 is TGTGCCAGCTCACCACGCGTATCGGACACTGAAGCTTTCTTT. Translation gives CASSPRVSDTEAFF.

This clone was seen a handful of times. The chain is built from TRBV6-6 and TRBJ2-2; D possibly corresponds to TRBD2 (7 bases). This CDR3 has 14 amino acids. Germline V gives CDR1 MNHNY, CDR2 SVGAGI (reference sequence). V dropped 7 bases and J dropped 1 base, with 10 bases sitting between them. CDR3 sequence (DNA): TGTGCCAGCAAGGGGGAGGGGAACACCGGGGAGCTGTTTTTT. It specifies CASKGEGNTGELFF.

The CDR3 nucleotides read TGTGCCAGCTCACCAGGGAGCGGGAAGTACGAGCAGTACTTC. This encodes CASSPGSGKYEQYF. The V and J genes are TRBV18 and TRBJ2-7; 7 nucleotides match TRBD2. The CDR3 sequence is 14 residues long. CDR1 and CDR2 (germline): KGHSH, LQKENI. J lost 4 bases, V lost 2 bases, and 5 bases had no gene match.

The chain joins TRBV5-1 to TRBJ2-2, with D perhaps TRBD1 (6 bases). Germline V CDR1 and CDR2: SGHRS, YFSETQ. V gave up 1 base and J gave up 4 bases, with 11 bases separating them. The CDR3 is 15 residues long. The CDR3 protein is CASSLWAGVTGELFF. The DNA for the CDR3 is TGCGCCAGCAGCTTGTGGGCAGGGGTCACCGGGGAGCTGTTTTTT.

The chain uses TRBV5-6 and TRBJ1-2; D unclear. Trimming removed 5 bases from V and 4 bases from J, with 12 bases in between. Germline V CDR1 and CDR2: SGHDT, YYEEEE. The CDR3 has 13 amino acids. CDR3 nucleotides: TGTGCCAGCAGGATCTGGGGAGGCTATGGCTACACCTTC. It encodes CASRIWGGYGYTF.

This clone was recorded a few times. The chain joins TRBV27 to TRBJ1-2; TRBD1 agrees at 9 bases. Looked up from germline, CDR1 is MNHEY and CDR2 is SMNVEV (reference sequence). This CDR3 has 15 residues. V gave up 5 bases and J gave up 2 bases; unmatched junction bases: 6. For the CDR3, the DNA is TGTGCCAGCAGTCCGGGGACAGGGCAAAACTATGGCTACACCTTC. This translates into CASSPGTGQNYGYTF.

As DNA, the CDR3 is TGTGCCAGCAGCTTGGTTCCAAATGAGCAGTTCTTC. Amino acid sequence: CASSLVPNEQFF. The chain employs TRBV5-4 and TRBJ2-1; D uncertain. The CDR3 covers 12 residues. V was clipped by 0 bases and J by 7 bases, with 5 bases between them. CDR1 is SGHNT, CDR2 YYREEE, per germline (reference sequence).

This chain uses TRBV9 with TRBJ2-3, with D perhaps matching TRBD1 (6 bases). Deletions cut 7 bases from V and 6 bases from J, with 9 bases between. Germline V gives CDR1 SGDLS, CDR2 YYNGEE. CDR3 length equals 11 residues. The CDR3 sequence: CASRTGDTQYF. DNA for the CDR3: TGTGCCAGCCGAACAGGGGATACGCAGTATTTT.

This chain uses TRBV29-1 with TRBJ2-3; 8 nucleotides match TRBD1. V was pared by 7 bases and J by 4 bases, with 4 bases of the junction left unmatched. The CDR3 is 12 amino acids. Germline CDR1 SQVTM, CDR2 ANQGSEA. CDR3: CSAPTGADTQYF. CDR3 nucleotide sequence: TGCAGCGCGCCGACAGGGGCAGATACGCAGTATTTT.

The chain recombines TRBV10-3 with TRBJ1-4, with 7 bases fitting TRBD1. CDR1 ENHRY and CDR2 SYGVKD come from the germline V gene. The V gene end was trimmed by 7 bases and the J gene end by 7 bases; junction bases not matched to a gene: 6. This CDR3 comprises 13 residues. The DNA for the CDR3 is TGTGCCATCAAGGGGGCAGGTGGTGAAAAACTGTTTTTT. Amino acids: CAIKGAGGEKLFF.

This chain connects TRBV3-1 (or the pseudogene TRBV3-2) to TRBJ2-2; D gene uncertain. Trimming took 1 base from V and 0 from J, leaving 9 bases between them. The CDR3 length is 16 residues. The V gene's germline CDR1 is LGHDT and CDR2 YNNKEL (reference sequence). The CDR3 here is CASSQGWQANTGELFF. DNA of the CDR3: TGTGCCAGCAGCCAAGGATGGCAGGCGAACACCGGGGAGCTGTTTTTT.

This rearrangement joins TRBV9 to TRBJ2-3; the match to TRBD1 covers 7 bases. CDR3 size: 15 residues. V was clipped by 0 bases and J by 6 bases; unmatched bases: 7. In germline, CDR1 is SGDLS, CDR2 YYNGEE. As DNA, the CDR3 is TGTGCCAGCAGCGTAGAAGGCAGGGGGTGGGATACGCAGTATTTT. It codes for CASSVEGRGWDTQYF. Full variable domain (missing parts from reference TRBV9 and TRBJ2-3): DSGVTQTPKHLITATGQRVTLRCSPRSGDLSVYWYQQSLDQGLQFLIQYYNGEERAKGNILERFSAQQFPDLHSELNLSSLELGDSALYFCASSVEGRGWDTQYFGPGTRLTVL.

This sequence joins TRBV7-9 and TRBJ1-3; no clear D gene. Trimming left V 6 bases short and J 2 bases short, with 5 bases between. The CDR3 spans 12 residues. In germline, CDR1 is SEHNR, CDR2 FQNEAQ (reference sequence). CDR3 DNA: TGTGCCAGCAGGGGCCCTGGAAACACCATATATTTT. Translating it yields CASRGPGNTIYF.

This rearrangement joins TRBV24-1 to TRBJ1-2, with 9 bases lining up with TRBD1. The ends lost 1 base at V and 4 bases at J; junction bases unmatched: 6. This CDR3 comprises 16 residues. Germline CDR1 is KGHDR and CDR2 is SFDVKD. The CDR3 nucleotides read TGTGCCACCAGTGATTTTACAGGGGGCCGTTCCTATGGCTACACCTTC. It yields the protein CATSDFTGGRSYGYTF.

This clone showed up just once. CDR3 DNA sequence: TGTGCCAGCAGTGGGGGGGGTGGCGGCCGTGAGACCCAGTACTTC. Translation gives CASSGGGGGRETQYF. V and J are TRBV28 and TRBJ2-5; 7 bases align to TRBD2. V lost 5 bases, J lost 5 bases, and 11 bases stayed unmatched. Germline CDR1 is MDHEN and CDR2 is SYDVKM. The CDR3 sequence is 15 residues long.

This chain links TRBV5-1 with TRBJ2-2; maybe TRBD2 (5 bases). The germline V gene encodes CDR1 SGHRS and CDR2 YFSETQ. The V and J ends lost 4 bases and 2 bases respectively, with 12 bases between them. The CDR3 covers 15 residues. Here the CDR3 DNA reads TGCGCCAGCAGCGTTCTAGCCAGAAACACCGGGGAGCTGTTTTTT. Translation gives CASSVLARNTGELFF.

The chain employs TRBV7-9 and TRBJ2-5; 8 nucleotides line up with TRBD1. J gave up 1 base and V 1 base, and 2 bases lay outside the gene matches. The germline V gene encodes CDR1 SEHNR and CDR2 FQNEAQ (reference sequence). This CDR3 is 15 amino acids long. The CDR3 region has the DNA TGTGCCAGCAGCTTAGGGACAGGGATCCAAGAGACCCAGTACTTC. As protein: CASSLGTGIQETQYF.

The chain couples TRBV24-1 to TRBJ1-2; D possibly corresponds to TRBD1 (6 bases). This CDR3 has 14 amino acids. The germline V gene encodes CDR1 KGHDR and CDR2 SFDVKD. With 6 bases removed from V and 7 bases from J, the gap between germline ends came to 17 bases. The CDR3 bases are TGTGCCACCAGTCAAAGCCAGGGGATTGGTGGCTACACCTTC. Translating it yields CATSQSQGIGGYTF.

The chain uses TRBV19 and TRBJ2-1; 9 nucleotides align to TRBD2. CDR1 LNHDA and CDR2 SQIVND come from the germline V gene (reference sequence). This CDR3 is built from 16 residues. Unmatched junction bases numbered 6, after V lost 5 bases and J lost 1 base. The CDR3 DNA reads as TGTGCCAGTAGTCGCCTTAGCGGGAGTTCCTACAATGAGCAGTTCTTC. Encoded protein: CASSRLSGSSYNEQFF.

The gene calls are TRBV3-1 (or the pseudogene TRBV3-2) and TRBJ2-5; 11 positions agree with TRBD2. The V segment lost 2 bases and the J segment 4 bases; nucleotides outside the gene matches: 6. The V gene's germline CDR1 is LGHDT and CDR2 YNNKEL (reference sequence). The CDR3 has 16 amino acids. Written as DNA, the CDR3 is TGTGCCAGCAGCCAACAGATCGGGACTAGCGGAGAGACCCAGTACTTC. Translation gives CASSQQIGTSGETQYF.

The rearrangement joins TRBV29-1 to TRBJ2-3; 15 bases align to TRBD2. CDR1 SQVTM and CDR2 ANQGSEA come from the germline V gene. The CDR3 has 15 amino acids. Here the CDR3 DNA reads TGCAGTGTTACCGGGACTAGCGGGAGGACAGATACGCAGTATTTT. This gives the protein CSVTGTSGRTDTQYF.